Sequencing of this T cell receptor (beta chain) was carried out in a study of T cell repertoires in cytomegalovirus infection. On this clonotype: Antigen specificity is unknown.

The trim removed 5 bases at V and 7 bases at J, leaving 14 bases unmatched. This CDR3 is built from 17 residues. TCRdb reanalysed the reads using MiXCR and keeps one entry per CDR3 protein. The sample includes hundreds of thousands of distinct CDR3 sequences, roughly a third of them seen just once. This TCR derives from a human donor in good health (CMV status not recorded). Some clones in this sample may be carry-over from other donors' samples. V gene TRBV12-3 or TRBV12-4 combines with J gene TRBJ1-6; 7 nucleotides line up with TRBD1. Sample: cultured PBMCs, taken from culture after CMV antigen stimulation. The CDR3 loop is CASSPNQGGRGNSPLHF. In nucleotides, the CDR3 is TGTGCCAGCAGTCCTAACCAGGGGGGGAGAGGCAATTCACCCCTCCACTTT.